The subject of this entry is one T cell receptor (beta chain). Its antigen target is currently unknown. The record has no base qualities; no much larger clone is one base away. These data come from a study of blood T cell repertoires in COVID-19 (dated by TCRdb to the early 2020s). Describing the broader study: Samples covering the acute and convalescent phases of COVID-19 were provided by collaborators in the United States, Italy and Spain. The material from the prospective study consisted of cDNA or gDNA derived from T cells, B-cell-depleted T cells, or PBMCs. Deeply sampled blood TCRbeta repertoires from subjects exposed to, actively infected with, or recovered from COVID-19 were included in the dataset. The repertoires were released in a freely available public database meant as a resource for research on the immune response to SARS-CoV-2. The samples were drawn from the first 160 participants of the ongoing ImmuneRACE study and from over 950 subjects provided by 6 global collaborators. Sample metadata almost always included a de-identified subject ID, COVID-19 status, age in years and sex. Where available, HLA class I and class II types were taken from metadata supplied by the sample provider and were not determined by assay-based typing.

TCRbeta CDR3 regions were amplified from genomic DNA by means of the immunoSEQ Assay, a bias-controlled multiplex PCR. The paper's processing steps were these. Within the assay, amplification of reference gene primers was used to estimate how many nucleated cells each sample contained. To quantify the absolute abundance of each unique TCRbeta CDR3 rearrangement, sequence reads were collapsed and filtered. Productive Simpson clonality was computed per sample as the square root of Simpson's diversity index over productive rearrangements. The clones in this table, taken by TCRdb from immuneACCESS, are in-frame only. Not every clone is retained; where verified, under half of the shortfall comes from an unresolved V gene, and the cause of the rest is unknown. That table gives V, J and clone size, and the DNA gave D and trimming. The sample yields approximately 92,000 clones; roughly 72% were counted once. The biggest ten clones account for 20% to 25% of the sample.

Results and caveats for the whole study, not just this receptor: Clinical and demographic metadata were provided uncurated, with the amount varying by source and participant.

Whole blood was collected in K2EDTA tubes by collaborating institutions according to the institutions' own protocols. For TCRbeta analysis, collaborators shipped samples in one of three forms: frozen whole blood, isolated PBMCs, or DNA extracted from either of those sample types. According to the germline V gene, CDR1 reads MNHEY and CDR2 reads SVGAGI. The CDR3 goes from the cysteine to the phenylalanine over 15 residues. Only the CDR3 region is kept as DNA, spanning 45 bases read in frame from base 1. From V the trimming removes 10 bases and from J it removes 3 bases, while the gene matches leave 14 bases of the junction unaccounted for.

The receptor chain draws on TRBV6-5 and TRBJ1-1; 7 bases in the junction line up with TRBD1. The sample was peripheral blood. The source is a woman between 55 and 75 years old in a cohort sampled during active or convalescent COVID-19. The nucleotides read TGTGCCACCACCCCATTAGGACAGGCGTACACTGAAGCTTTCTTT. Translated, this is CATTPLGQAYTEAFF.